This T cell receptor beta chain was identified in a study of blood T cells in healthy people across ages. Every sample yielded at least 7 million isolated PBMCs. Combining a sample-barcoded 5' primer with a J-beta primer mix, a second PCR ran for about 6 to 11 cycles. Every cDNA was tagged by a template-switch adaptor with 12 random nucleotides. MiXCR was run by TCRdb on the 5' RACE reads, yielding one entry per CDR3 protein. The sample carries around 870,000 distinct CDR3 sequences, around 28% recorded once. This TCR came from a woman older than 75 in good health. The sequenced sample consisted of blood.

In DNA, the CDR3 is TGTGCCAGCAGTACAGGGTCTGGAAACACCATATATTTT. It encodes CASSTGSGNTIYF. V is TRBV5-5 and J is TRBJ1-3, with D tentatively TRBD1 (6 bases). Germline values: CDR1 SGHKS, CDR2 YYEKEE (reference sequence). V was shortened by 5 bases and J by 1 base, with 7 bases between the two germline ends. The CDR3 is 13 amino acids.